This entry describes one T cell receptor beta chain. The antigen is unknown. The data derive from a study of read filtering for tumor transcriptome and immune sequencing. Study background: Whole-transcriptome libraries were prepared after DNase treatment. Findings of the study overall: This fraction held mixed bone marrow immune cells after CD138-negative sorting.

Per germline, CDR1 LGHNA and CDR2 YSLEER. V was clipped by 4 bases and J by 2 bases; unmatched bases: 11. The length of the CDR3 is 17 residues. From 300 to 450 ng of RNA, a library with molecular barcoded alpha/delta and beta/gamma adaptors was made. From the reads, TCRdb called clonotypes with MiXCR, one entry per CDR3 protein. The profile covers 45,000 to 55,000 distinct CDR3 sequences, with approximately 12% appearing a single time and 14% to 15% taken by the ten largest. Sequenced input: a population of CD138-negative cells sorted from bone marrow. The genes are TRBV4-3 and TRBJ1-1; 9 nucleotides align to TRBD1. The source is a donor at least 40 years old with multiple myeloma. CDR3 in DNA: TGCGCCAGCAGCCGACACACAGGGGGCTTGGGCAACACTGAAGCTTTCTTT. This codes for CASSRHTGGLGNTEAFF.